This T cell receptor (beta chain) was obtained from a study of CD8+ T cells in alopecia areata. General study findings and limits: The study also sequences resident alphabeta T cells of normal skin in scalp samples. TCR sharing across patients was less clear than in mice, possibly HLA-related.

As the sequencing template, cDNA was produced by extracting RNA and reverse transcribing it. Method: immunoSEQ multiplex PCR; TCRdb's copy keeps in-frame clones and lacks some. The sample has approximately 150,000 clones, 62% seen once; the top ten hold 35% to 40%. Comments on this clone: Its antigen remains unidentified.

The length of the CDR3 is 15 residues. The ends were cut back, 5 bases at V and 0 bases at J, with 12 bases in the middle. Germline V gives CDR1 SEHNR, CDR2 FQNEAQ (reference sequence). The sequence was obtained from a human donor in good health. The chain employs TRBV7-9 and TRBJ2-3; TRBD1 or TRBD2 may be the D gene (5 bases each). The specimen sequenced was CD8+ T cells sorted from blood. Written as DNA, the CDR3 is TGTGCCAGCAGCACGGGACCATCTAGCACAGATACGCAGTATTTT. As protein: CASSTGPSSTDTQYF. The complete variable domain, with remaining parts taken from reference TRBV7-9 and TRBJ2-3, reads DTGVSQNPRHKITKRGQNVTFRCDPISEHNRLYWYRQTLGQGPEFLTYFQNEAQLEKSRLLSDRFSAERPKGSFSTLEIQRTEQGDSAMYLCASSTGPSSTDTQYFGPGTRLTVL.